Below, one T cell receptor beta chain is given with its context. This entry is derived from a study of cytomegalovirus exposure and HLA in healthy donors. About the study: Early released data comprised tens of millions of unique TCRs from HLA-typed donors.

The CDR3 has 14 amino acids. Germline lookup yields CDR1 SGHDN and CDR2 FVKESK. V was clipped by 4 bases and J by 6 bases, with 12 bases between them. With 60 Vbeta and 13 Jbeta primers, the PCR was carried out. As processed by the authors: As a later analysis found, there were tens of millions of unique TCR beta chains, of which some 10 million were shared. Clones were read by immunoSEQ multiplex PCR, and TCRdb kept only the in-frame ones, dropping some. V and J calls and clone size are given by that table; D and trimming were obtained from the DNA. The sample includes about 170,000 clones, around 83% seen only once; the top ten take roughly 2.5%.

The sequence came from a man aged 30-40 years in good health and CMV-seropositive. The V call is TRBV14, the J call TRBJ2-2; D may be TRBD2 (6 bases). The sequenced sample consisted of PBMCs. CDR3 bases: TGTGCCAGCAGCCTTTTTAAGCGGGCCGGGGAGCTGTTTTTT. Translating it yields CASSLFKRAGELFF.